This T cell receptor beta chain emerged from a study of CD8+ T cells in alopecia areata. About the study: Severity was scored as percentage of affected scalp area in treated patients. Study-level results: Relative to normal scalp, lesional scalp, especially alopecia totalis/universalis, showed higher clonality. Scalp sample sequencing also detects resident alphabeta T cells of normal skin.

The V end was cut by 5 bases, the J end by 3 bases, with 16 bases between. CDR3 length equals 15 residues. Germline assignment: CDR1 MNHEY and CDR2 SMNVEV (reference sequence). The treatment is: oral pan-JAK inhibitor, 5-10 mg twice daily. Individuals with alopecia areata gave both lesional scalp punch biopsies and peripheral blood for collection. After isolation, RNA underwent reverse transcription to generate cDNA as the sequencing template. Sequencing was performed with immunoSEQ multiplex PCR; in TCRdb, only in-frame clones are kept and a portion is missing. The data show about 270,000 clones, 60% seen once. Of note for this clone: Its cognate antigen is unknown.

This clonotype was sampled from a human donor with alopecia areata. The material was CD4+ T cells sorted from blood, obtained between weeks 51 and 54, from a patient treated with tofacitinib. The V and J genes are TRBV27 and TRBJ1-2, with D possibly matching TRBD1 (6 bases). DNA of the CDR3: TGTGCCAGCAGTCACGGAGGGGGGCGCCACTATGGCTACACCTTC. Its translation is CASSHGGGRHYGYTF.